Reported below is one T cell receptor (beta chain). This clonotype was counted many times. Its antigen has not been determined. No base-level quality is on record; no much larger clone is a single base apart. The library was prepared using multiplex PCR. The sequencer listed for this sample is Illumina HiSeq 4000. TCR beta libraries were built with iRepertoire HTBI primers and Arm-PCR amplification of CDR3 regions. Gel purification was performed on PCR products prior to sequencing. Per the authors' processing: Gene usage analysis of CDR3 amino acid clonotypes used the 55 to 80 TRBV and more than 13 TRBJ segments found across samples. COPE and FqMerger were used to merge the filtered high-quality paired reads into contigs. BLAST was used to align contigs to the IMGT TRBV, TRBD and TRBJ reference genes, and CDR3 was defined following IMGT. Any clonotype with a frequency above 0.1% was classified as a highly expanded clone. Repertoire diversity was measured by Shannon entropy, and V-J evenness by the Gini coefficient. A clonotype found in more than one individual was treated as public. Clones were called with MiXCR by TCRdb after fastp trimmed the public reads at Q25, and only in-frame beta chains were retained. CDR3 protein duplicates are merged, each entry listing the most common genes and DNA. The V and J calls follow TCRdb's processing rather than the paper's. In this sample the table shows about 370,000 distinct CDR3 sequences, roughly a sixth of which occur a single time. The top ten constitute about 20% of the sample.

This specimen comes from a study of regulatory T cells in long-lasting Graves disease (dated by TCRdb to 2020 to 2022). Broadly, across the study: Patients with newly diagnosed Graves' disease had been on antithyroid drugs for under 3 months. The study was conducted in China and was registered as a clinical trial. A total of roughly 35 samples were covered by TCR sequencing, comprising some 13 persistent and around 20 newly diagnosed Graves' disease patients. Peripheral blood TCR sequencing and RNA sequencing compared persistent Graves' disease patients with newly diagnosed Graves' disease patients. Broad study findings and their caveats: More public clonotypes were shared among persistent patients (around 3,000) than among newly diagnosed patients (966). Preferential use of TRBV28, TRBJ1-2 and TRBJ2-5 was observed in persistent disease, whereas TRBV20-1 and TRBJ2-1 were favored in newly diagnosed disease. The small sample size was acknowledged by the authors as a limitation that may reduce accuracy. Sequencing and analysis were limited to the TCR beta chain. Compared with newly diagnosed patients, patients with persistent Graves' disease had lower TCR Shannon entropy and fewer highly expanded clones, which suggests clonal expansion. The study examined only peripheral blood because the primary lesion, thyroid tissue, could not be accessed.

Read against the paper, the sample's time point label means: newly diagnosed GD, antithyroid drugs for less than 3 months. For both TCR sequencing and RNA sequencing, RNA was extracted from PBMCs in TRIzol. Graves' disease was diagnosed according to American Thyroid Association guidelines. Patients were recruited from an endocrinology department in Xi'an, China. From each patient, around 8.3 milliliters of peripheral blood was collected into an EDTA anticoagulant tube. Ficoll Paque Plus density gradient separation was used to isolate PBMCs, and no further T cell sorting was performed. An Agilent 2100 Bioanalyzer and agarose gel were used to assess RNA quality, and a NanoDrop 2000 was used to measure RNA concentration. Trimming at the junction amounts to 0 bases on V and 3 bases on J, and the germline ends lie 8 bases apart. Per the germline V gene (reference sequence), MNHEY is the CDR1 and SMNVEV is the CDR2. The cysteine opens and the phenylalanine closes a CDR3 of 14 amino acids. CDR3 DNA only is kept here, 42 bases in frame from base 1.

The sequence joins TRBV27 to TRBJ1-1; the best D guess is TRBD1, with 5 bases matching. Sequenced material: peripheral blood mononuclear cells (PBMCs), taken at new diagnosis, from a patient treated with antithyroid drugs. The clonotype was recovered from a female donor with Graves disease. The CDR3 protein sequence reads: CASSLSRVYTEAFF. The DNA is TGTGCCAGCAGTTTATCCAGGGTGTACACTGAAGCTTTCTTT.